This T cell receptor (beta chain) was sequenced for a study of T cell responses to AZD1222 COVID-19 vaccine. Overall study context: Combined were second doses at about 4 or about 12 weeks.

Turning to this clone: The target antigen is unknown.

Sequencing used immunoSEQ multiplex PCR; TCRdb keeps in-frame clones, though not all of them. Among 40,000 to 45,000 clones, around 80% were seen once, and the ten largest hold approximately 4%. Study-wide results and limits: Clonal diversity was possibly underestimated, and white British individuals and females predominated among donors. The study identified only five to seven AZD1222 recipients as seropositive at baseline. Rises in breadth and depth of Spike-specific TCRs came after two AZD1222 doses.

Germline V CDR1 and CDR2: LNHDA, SQIVND (reference sequence). V shed 4 bases and J shed 3 bases, with 9 bases lying between them. The CDR3 runs to 14 residues. The chain joins TRBV19 to TRBJ2-2, with unresolved D. The clonotype originates from an adult in good health. Source: peripheral blood, taken on day 0 of AZD1222 vaccination. The CDR3 loop is CASSKQSDTGELFF. The CDR3 DNA reads as TGTGCCAGTAGTAAACAGTCAGACACCGGGGAGCTGTTTTTT. The complete variable domain, with remaining parts taken from reference TRBV19 and TRBJ2-2, reads DGGITQSPKYLFRKEGQNVTLSCEQNLNHDAMYWYRQDPGQGLRLIYYSQIVNDFQKGDIAEGYSVSREKKESFPLTVTSAQKNPTAFYLCASSKQSDTGELFFGEGSRLTVL.